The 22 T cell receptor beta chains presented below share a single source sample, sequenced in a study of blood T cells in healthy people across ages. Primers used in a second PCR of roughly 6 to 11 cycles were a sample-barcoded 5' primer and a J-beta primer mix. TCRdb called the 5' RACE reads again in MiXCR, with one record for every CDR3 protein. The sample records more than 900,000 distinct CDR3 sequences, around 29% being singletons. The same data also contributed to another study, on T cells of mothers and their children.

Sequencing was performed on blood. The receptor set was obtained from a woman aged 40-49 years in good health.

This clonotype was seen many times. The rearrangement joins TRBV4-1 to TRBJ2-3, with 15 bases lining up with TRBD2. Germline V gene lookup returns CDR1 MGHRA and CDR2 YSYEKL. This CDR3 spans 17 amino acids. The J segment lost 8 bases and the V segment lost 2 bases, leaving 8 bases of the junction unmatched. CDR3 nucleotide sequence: TGCGCCAGCAGCCAACTCGGACTAGCGGGGGGGCTCGGTACGCAGTATTTT. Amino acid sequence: CASSQLGLAGGLGTQYF.

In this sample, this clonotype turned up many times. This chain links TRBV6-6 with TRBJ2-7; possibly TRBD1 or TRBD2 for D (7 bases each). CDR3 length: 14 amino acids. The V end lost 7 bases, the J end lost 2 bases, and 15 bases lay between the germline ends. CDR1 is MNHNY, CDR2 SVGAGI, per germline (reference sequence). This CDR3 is CASTWEGAAYEQYF. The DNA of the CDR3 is TGTGCCAGCACCTGGGAGGGGGCGGCCTACGAGCAGTACTTC.

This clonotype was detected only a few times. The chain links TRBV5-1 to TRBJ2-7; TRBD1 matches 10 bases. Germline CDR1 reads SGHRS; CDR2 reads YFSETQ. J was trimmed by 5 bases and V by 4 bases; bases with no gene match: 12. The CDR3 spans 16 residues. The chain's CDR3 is CASSVTPGQGIDEQYF. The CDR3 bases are TGCGCCAGCAGCGTGACTCCGGGACAGGGGATCGACGAGCAGTACTTC.

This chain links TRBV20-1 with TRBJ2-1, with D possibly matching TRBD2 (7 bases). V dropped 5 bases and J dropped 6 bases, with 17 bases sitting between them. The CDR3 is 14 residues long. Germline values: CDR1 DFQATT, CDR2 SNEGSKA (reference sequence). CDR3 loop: CSAPMGGGLNEQFF. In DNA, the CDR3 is TGCAGTGCTCCCATGGGGGGGGGCCTCAATGAGCAGTTCTTC.

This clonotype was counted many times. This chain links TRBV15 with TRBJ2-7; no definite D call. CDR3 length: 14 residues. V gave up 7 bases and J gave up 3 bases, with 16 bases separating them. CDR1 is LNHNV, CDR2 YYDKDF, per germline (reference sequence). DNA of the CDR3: TGTGCCACCACCGACACCAATTATAACTACGAGCAGTACTTC. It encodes CATTDTNYNYEQYF.

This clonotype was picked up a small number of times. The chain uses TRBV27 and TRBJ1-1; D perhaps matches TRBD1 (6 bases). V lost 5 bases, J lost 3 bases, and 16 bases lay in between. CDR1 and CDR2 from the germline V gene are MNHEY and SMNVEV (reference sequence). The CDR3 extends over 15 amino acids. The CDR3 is CASSPIQGGDTEAFF. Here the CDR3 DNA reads TGTGCCAGCAGTCCCATACAGGGAGGGGACACTGAAGCTTTCTTT.

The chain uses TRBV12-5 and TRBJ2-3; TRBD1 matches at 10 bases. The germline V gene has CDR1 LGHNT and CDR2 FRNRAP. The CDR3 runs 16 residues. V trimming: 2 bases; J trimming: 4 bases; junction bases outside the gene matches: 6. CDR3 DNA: TGTGCTAGTGGTTTGTACGGGACAGGGGTCGCAGATACGCAGTATTTT. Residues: CASGLYGTGVADTQYF.

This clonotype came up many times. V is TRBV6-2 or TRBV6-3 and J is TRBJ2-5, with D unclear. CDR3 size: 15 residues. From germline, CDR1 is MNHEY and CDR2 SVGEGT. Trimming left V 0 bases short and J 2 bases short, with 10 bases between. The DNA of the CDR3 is TGTGCCAGCAGTTACTCGAGTCCCAGACAAGAGACCCAGTACTTC. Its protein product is CASSYSSPRQETQYF.

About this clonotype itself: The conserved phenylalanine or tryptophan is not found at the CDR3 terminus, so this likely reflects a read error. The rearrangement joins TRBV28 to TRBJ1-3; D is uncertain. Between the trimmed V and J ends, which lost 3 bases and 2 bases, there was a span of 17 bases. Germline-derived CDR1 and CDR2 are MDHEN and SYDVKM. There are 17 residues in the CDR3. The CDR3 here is CASSFRTGNVAGNTIYS. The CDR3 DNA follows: TGTGCCAGCAGTTTTCGGACCGGGAATGTCGCTGGAAACACCATATATTCT.

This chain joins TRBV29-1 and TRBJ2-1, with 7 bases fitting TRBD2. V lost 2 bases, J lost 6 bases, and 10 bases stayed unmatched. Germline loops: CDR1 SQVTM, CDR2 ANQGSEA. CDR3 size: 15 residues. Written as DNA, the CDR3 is TGCAGCGTTGAAACGTGGGAGGGTCCCTGCAATGAGCAGTTCTTC. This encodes CSVETWEGPCNEQFF.

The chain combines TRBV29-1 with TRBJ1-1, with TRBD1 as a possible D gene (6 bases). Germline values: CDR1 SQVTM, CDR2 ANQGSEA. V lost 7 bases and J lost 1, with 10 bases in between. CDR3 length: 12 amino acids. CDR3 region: CSGKQGNTEAFF. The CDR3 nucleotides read TGCAGCGGTAAACAGGGGAACACTGAAGCTTTCTTT.

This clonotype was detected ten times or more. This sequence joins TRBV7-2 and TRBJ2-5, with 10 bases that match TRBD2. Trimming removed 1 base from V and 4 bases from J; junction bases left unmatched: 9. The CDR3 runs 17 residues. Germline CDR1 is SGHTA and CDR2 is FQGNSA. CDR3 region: CASSLGVSGGASETQYF. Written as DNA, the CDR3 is TGTGCCAGCAGCTTAGGAGTCAGCGGGGGGGCCTCAGAGACCCAGTACTTC.

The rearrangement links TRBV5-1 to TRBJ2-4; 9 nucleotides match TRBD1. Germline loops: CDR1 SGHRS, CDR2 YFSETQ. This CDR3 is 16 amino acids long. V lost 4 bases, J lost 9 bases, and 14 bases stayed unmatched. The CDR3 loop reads CASSPRTGDDRSIQYF. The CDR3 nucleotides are TGCGCCAGCAGCCCCCGGACAGGGGATGATCGAAGCATTCAGTACTTC.

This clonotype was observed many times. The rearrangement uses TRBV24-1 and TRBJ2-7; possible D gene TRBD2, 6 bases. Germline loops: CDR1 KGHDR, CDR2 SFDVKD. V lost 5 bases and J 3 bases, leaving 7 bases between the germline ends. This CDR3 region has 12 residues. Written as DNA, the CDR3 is TGTGCCACCAGTGCGGAGGGCTACGAGCAGTACTTC. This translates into CATSAEGYEQYF.

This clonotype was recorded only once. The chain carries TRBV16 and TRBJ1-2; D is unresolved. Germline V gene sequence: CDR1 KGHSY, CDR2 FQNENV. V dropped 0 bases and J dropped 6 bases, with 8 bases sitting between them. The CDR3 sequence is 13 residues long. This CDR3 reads CASSQSRTDGYTF. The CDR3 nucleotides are TGTGCCAGCAGCCAATCAAGAACTGATGGCTACACCTTC.

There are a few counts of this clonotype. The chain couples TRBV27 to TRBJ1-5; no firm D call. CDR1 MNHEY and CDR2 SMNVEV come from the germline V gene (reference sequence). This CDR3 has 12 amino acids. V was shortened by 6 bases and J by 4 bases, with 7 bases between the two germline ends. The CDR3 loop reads CASRMGNQPQHF. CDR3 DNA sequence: TGTGCCAGCAGAATGGGGAATCAGCCCCAGCATTTT.

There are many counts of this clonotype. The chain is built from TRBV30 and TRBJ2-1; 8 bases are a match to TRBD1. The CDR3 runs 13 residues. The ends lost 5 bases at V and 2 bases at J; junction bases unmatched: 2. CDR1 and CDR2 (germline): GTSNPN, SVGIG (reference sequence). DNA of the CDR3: TGTGCCTGGCAGGGGGCGGCCTACAATGAGCAGTTCTTC. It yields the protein CAWQGAAYNEQFF. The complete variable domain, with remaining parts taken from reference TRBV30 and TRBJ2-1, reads SQTIHQWPATLVQPVGSPLSLECTVEGTSNPNLYWYRQAAGRGLQLLFYSVGIGQISSEVPQNLSASRPQDRQFILSSKKLLLSDSGFYLCAWQGAAYNEQFFGPGTRLTVL.

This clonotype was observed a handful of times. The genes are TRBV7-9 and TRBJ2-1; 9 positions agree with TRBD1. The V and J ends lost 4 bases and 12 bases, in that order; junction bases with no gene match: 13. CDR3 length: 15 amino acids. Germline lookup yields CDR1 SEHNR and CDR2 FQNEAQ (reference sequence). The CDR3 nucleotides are TGTGCCAGCAGCTACACAGGGGGCCCCGGTCGGTGGCAGTTCTTC. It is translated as CASSYTGGPGRWQFF.

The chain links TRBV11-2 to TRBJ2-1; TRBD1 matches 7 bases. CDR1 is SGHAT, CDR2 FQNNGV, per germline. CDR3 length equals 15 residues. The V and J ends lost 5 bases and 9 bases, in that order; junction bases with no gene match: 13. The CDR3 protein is CASSLNRGRRVEQFF. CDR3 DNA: TGTGCCAGCAGCCTGAACAGGGGCCGCCGGGTTGAGCAGTTCTTC. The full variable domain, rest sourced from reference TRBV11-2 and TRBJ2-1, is EAGVAQSPRYKIIEKRQSVAFWCNPISGHATLYWYQQILGQGPKLLIQFQNNGVVDDSQLPKDRFSAERLKGVDSTLKIQPAKLEDSAVYLCASSLNRGRRVEQFFGPGTRLTVL.

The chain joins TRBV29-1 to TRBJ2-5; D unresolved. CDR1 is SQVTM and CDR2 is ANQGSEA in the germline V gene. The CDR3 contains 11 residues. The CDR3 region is CGAIGPHEQYF. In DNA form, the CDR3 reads TGCGGCGCGATAGGACCTCATGAGCAGTACTTC.

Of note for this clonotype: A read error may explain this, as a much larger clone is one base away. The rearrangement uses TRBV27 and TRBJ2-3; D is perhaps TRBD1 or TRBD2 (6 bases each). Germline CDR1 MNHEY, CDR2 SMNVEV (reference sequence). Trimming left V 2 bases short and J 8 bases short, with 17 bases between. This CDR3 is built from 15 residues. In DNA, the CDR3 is TGTGCCAGCAGTTTAGTAGGGGGAGGAGGGGGTACGCAGTATTTT. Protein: CASSLVGGGGGTQYF.

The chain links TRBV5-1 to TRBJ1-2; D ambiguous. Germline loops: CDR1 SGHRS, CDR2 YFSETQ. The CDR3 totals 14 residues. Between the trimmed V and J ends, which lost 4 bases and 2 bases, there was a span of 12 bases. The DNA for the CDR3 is TGCGCCAGCAGCAAGGACGGACCAAACTATGGCTACACCTTC. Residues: CASSKDGPNYGYTF.